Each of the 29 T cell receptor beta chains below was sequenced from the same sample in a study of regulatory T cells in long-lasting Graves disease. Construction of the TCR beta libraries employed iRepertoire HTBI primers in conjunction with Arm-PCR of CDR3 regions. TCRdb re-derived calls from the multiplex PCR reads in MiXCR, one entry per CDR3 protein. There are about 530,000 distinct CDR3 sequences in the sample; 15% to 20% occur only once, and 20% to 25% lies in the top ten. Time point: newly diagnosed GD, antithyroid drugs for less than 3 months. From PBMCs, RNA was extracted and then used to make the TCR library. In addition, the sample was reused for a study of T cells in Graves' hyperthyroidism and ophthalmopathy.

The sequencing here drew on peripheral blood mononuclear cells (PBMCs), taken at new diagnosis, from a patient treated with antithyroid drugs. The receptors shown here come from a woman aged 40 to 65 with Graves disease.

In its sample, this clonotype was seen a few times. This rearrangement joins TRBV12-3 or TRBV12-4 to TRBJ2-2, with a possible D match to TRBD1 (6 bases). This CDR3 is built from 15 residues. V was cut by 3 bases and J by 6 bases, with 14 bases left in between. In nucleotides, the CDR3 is TGTGCCAGCAGTTTGGCGAGGGGGTTCGCCGGGGAGCTGTTTTTT. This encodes CASSLARGFAGELFF.

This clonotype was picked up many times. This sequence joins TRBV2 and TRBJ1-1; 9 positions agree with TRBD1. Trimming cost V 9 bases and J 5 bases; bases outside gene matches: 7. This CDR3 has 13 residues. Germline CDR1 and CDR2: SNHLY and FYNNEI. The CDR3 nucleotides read TGTGCCAGTCACGGACAGGGGCGGACTGAAGCTTTCTTT. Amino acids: CASHGQGRTEAFF.

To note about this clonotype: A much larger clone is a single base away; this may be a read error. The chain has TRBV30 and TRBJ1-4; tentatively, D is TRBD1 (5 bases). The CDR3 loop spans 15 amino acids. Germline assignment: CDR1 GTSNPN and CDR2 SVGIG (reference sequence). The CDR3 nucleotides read TGTGCCTGGAGTGCCTCGTGGGGCATCAATGAAAAAATGTTTTTT. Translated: CAWSASWGINEKMFF.

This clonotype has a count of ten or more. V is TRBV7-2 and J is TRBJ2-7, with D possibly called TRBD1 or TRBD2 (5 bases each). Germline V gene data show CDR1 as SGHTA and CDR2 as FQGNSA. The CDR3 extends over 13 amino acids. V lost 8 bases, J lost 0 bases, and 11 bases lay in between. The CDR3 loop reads CASRDPSSYEQYF. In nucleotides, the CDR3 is TGTGCCAGCCGGGACCCGAGCTCCTACGAGCAGTACTTC.

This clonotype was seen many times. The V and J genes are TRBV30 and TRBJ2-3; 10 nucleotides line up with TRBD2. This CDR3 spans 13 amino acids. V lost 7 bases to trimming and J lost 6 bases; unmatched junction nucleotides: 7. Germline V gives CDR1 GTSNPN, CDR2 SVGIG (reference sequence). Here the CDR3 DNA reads TGTGCCTTCCTAGCGGGGGTGTGGGATACGCAGTATTTT. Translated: CAFLAGVWDTQYF.

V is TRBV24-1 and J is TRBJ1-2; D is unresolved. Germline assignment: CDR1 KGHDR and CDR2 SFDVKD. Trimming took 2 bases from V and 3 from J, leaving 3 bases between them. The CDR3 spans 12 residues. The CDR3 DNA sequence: TGTGCCACCAGTGATTCATACTATGGCTACACCTTC. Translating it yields CATSDSYYGYTF.

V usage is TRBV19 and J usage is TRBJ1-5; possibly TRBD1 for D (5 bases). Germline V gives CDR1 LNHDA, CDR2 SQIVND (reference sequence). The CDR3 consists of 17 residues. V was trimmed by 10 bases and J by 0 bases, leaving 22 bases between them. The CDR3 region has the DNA TGTGCCACCTCGCCAGGACAAATTCTGTTTAGCAATCAGCCCCAGCATTTT. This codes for CATSPGQILFSNQPQHF.

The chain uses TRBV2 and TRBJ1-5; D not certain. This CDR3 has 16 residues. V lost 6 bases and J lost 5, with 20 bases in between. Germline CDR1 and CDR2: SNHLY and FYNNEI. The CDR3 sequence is CASRSGTSLVDQPQHF. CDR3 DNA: TGTGCCAGCAGGAGCGGAACAAGTCTCGTCGATCAGCCCCAGCATTTT.

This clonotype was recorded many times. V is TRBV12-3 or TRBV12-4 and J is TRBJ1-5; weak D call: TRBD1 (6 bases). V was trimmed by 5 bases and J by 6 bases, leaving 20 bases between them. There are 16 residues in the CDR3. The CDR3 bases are TGTGCCAGCAGTCCTAGCACATCAGGGGTTTCTCAGCCCCAGCATTTT. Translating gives CASSPSTSGVSQPQHF.

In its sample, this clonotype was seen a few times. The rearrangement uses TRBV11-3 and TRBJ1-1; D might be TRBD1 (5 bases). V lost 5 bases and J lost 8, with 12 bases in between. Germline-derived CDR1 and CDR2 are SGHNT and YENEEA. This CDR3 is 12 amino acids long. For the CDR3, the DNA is TGTGCCAGCAGCCCCCACAGGAGGGAAGCTTTCTTT. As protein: CASSPHRREAFF.

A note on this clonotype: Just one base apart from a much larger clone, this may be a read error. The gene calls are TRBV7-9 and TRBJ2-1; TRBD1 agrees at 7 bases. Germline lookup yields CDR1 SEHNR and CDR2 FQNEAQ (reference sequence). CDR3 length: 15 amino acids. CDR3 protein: CASSLEGGSYDEQFF. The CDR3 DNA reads TGTGCCAGCAGCTTAGAAGGGGGCTCCTACGATGAGCAGTTCTTC.

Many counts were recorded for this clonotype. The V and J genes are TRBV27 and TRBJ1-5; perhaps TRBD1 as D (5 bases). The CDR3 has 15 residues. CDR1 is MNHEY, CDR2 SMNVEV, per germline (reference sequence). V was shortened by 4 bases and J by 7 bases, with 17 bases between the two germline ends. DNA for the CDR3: TGTGCCAGCAGTTACCCCAGGGACCGCTACCAGCCCCAGCATTTT. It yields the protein CASSYPRDRYQPQHF.

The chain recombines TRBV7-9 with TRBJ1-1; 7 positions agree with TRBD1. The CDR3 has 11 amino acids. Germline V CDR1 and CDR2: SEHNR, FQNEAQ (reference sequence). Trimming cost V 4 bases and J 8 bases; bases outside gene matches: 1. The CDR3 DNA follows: TGTGCCAGCAGCTGGGGACAGGAAGCTTTCTTT. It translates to CASSWGQEAFF.

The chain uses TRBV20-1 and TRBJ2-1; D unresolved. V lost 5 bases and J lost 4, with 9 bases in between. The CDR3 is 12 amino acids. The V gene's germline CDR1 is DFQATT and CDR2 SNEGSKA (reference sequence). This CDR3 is CSASDRYNEQFF. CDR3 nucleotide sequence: TGCAGTGCTTCGGACCGGTACAATGAGCAGTTCTTC.

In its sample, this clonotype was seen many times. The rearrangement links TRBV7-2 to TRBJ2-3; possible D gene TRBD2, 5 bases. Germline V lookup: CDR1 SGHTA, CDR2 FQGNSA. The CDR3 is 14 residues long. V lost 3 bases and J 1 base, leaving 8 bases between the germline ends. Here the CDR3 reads CASSLSGGTDTQYF. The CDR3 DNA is TGTGCCAGCAGCTTGTCCGGGGGCACAGATACGCAGTATTTT.

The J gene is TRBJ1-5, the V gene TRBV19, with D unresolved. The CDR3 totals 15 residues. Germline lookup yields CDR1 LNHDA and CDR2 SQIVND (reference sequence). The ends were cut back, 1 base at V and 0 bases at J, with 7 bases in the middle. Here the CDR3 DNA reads TGTGCCAGTAGTATAGCGTCCATTAGCAATCAGCCCCAGCATTTT. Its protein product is CASSIASISNQPQHF. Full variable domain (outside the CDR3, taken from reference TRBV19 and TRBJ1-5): DGGITQSPKYLFRKEGQNVTLSCEQNLNHDAMYWYRQDPGQGLRLIYYSQIVNDFQKGDIAEGYSVSREKKESFPLTVTSAQKNPTAFYLCASSIASISNQPQHFGDGTRLSIL.

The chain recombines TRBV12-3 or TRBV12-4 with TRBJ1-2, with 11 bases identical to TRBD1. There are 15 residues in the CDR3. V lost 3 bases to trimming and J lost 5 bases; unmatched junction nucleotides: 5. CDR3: CASSLGQGGGYGYTF. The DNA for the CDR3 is TGTGCCAGCAGTTTGGGACAGGGGGGTGGATATGGCTACACCTTC.

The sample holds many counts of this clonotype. Here the CDR3 DNA reads TGTGCCAGCAGTCCTACTGACAGGGCGGTCACCATGAACACTGAAGCTTTCTTT. Its translation is CASSPTDRAVTMNTEAFF. This rearrangement joins TRBV12-3 or TRBV12-4 to TRBJ1-1, with 7 bases fitting TRBD1. J lost 0 bases, V lost 5 bases, and 15 bases had no gene match. The CDR3 totals 18 residues.

CDR3 DNA: TGTGCCAGCAGTCGAGTGGGCTACGAGCAGTACTTC. Protein: CASSRVGYEQYF. The chain has TRBV28 and TRBJ2-7; D unclear. The CDR3 is 12 residues long. With 5 bases removed from V and 3 bases from J, the gap between germline ends came to 8 bases. Germline values: CDR1 MDHEN, CDR2 SYDVKM.

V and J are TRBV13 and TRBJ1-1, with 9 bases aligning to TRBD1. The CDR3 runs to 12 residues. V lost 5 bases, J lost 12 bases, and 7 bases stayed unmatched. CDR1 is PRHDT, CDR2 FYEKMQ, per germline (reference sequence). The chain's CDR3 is CASSTKGQGPFF. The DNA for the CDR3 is TGTGCCAGCAGCACCAAGGGACAGGGACCTTTCTTT.

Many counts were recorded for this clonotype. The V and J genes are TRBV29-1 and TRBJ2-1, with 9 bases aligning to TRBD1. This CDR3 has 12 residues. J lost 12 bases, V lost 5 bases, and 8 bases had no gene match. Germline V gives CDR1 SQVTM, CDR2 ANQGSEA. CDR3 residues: CSVKTGGLGQFF. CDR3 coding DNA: TGCAGCGTTAAAACAGGGGGCTTAGGGCAGTTCTTC.

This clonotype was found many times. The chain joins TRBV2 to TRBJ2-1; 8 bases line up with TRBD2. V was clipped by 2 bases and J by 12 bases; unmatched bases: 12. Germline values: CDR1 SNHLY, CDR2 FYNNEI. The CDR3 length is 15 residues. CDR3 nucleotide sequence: TGTGCCAGCAGTGAAATTCGAGGGGCCCGGGGGGGGCAGTTCTTC. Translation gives CASSEIRGARGGQFF. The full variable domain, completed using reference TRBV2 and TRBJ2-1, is EPEVTQTPSHQVTQMGQEVILRCVPISNHLYFYWYRQILGQKVEFLVSFYNNEISEKSEIFDDQFSVERPDGSNFTLKIRSTKLEDSAMYFCASSEIRGARGGQFFGPGTRLTVL.

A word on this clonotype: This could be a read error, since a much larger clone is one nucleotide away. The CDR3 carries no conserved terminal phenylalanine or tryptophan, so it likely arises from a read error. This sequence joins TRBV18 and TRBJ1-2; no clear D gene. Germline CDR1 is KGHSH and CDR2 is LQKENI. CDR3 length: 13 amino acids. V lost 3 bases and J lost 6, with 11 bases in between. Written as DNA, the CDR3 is TGTGCCAGCTCACCCCCAGGTTTAAATGGCTACACCTCC. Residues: CASSPPGLNGYTS.

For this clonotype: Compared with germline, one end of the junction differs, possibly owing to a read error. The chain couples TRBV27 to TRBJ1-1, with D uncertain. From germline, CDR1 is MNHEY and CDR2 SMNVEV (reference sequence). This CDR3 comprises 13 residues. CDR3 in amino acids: CASSSGPNTETFF. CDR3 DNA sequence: TGTGCCAGCAGTTCCGGACCGAACACTGAAACTTTCTTT.

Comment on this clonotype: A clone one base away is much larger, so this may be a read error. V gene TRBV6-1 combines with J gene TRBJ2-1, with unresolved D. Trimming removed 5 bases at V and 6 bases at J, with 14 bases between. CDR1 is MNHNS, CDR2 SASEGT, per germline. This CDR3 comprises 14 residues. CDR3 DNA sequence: TGTGCCAGCAGTCACGCGTCGACGTCCAATGAGCAGTTCTTC. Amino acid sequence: CASSHASTSNEQFF.

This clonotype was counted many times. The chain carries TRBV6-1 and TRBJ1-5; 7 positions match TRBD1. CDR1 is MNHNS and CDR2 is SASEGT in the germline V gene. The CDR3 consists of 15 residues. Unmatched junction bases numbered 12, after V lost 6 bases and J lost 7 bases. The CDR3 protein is CASSESQGLGQPQHF. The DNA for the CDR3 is TGTGCCAGCAGCGAATCACAGGGGTTAGGACAGCCCCAGCATTTT.

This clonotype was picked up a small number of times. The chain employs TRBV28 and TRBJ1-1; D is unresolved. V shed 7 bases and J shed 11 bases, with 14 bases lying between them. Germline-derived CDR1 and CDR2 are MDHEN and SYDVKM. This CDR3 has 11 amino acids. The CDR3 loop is CASIFQAKAFF. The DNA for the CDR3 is TGTGCCAGCATTTTTCAGGCTAAGGCTTTCTTT.

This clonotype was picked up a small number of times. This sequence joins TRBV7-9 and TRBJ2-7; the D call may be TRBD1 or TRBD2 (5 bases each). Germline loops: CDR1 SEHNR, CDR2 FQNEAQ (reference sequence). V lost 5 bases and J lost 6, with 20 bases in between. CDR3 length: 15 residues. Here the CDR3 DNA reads TGTGCCAGCAGCCCCGGGGCCAAGCTCGCTGCCGAGCAGTACTTC. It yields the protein CASSPGAKLAAEQYF.

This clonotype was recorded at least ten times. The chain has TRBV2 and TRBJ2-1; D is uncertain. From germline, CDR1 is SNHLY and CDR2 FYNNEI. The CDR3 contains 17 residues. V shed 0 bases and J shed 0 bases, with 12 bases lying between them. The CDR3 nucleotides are TGTGCCAGCAGTGAAGCCCAGACCCCCAGCTCCTACAATGAGCAGTTCTTC. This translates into CASSEAQTPSSYNEQFF.